The sequence of this TCR beta chain was determined in a study of cytomegalovirus exposure and HLA in healthy donors. The roughly 120-subject validation cohort, separate from the approximately 630-subject first cohort, included the donors. Sequencing was performed with immunoSEQ multiplex PCR; in TCRdb, only in-frame clones are kept and a portion is missing. In the table there are some 140,000 clones, approximately 86% of which are singletons. Overall study findings and caveats: First-cohort TCR clusters tended to co-occur in the roughly 120 validation repertoires, a later analysis found.

As for this clone: Its specificity is unknown.

Germline V gives CDR1 SGHTA, CDR2 FQGNSA. This CDR3 spans 16 amino acids. V was pared by 5 bases and J by 8 bases, with 14 bases of the junction left unmatched. The sequencing input was PBMCs. The TCR sequence derives from a man between 18 and 29 years old in good health and CMV-seropositive. The V and J genes are TRBV7-2 and TRBJ1-4; 7 bases agree with TRBD1. The CDR3 DNA sequence: TGTGCCAGCAGCACCGAATCCACAGGGGTGAAGGAAAAACTGTTTTTT. The encoded protein is CASSTESTGVKEKLFF.